Reported below is one TCR beta chain. Its antigen is undetermined. Patients all relapsed after autologous stem cell transplantation, and there was variation in brentuximab vedotin exposure. The method was immunoSEQ multiplex PCR; TCRdb's version includes in-frame clones alone and lacks a portion of them. This repertoire shows approximately 44,000 clones, 76% found once; its top ten account for 20% to 25%. The data originate from a study of PD-1 blockade in classical Hodgkin lymphoma. Germline V CDR1 and CDR2: MNHNY, SVGAGI (reference sequence). The V segment lost 10 bases and the J segment 12 bases; nucleotides outside the gene matches: 9. This CDR3 region has 12 residues. Study findings and constraints: By C4D1, CD4+ diversity increased significantly, especially in complete responders. Reports described newly diagnosed patients as having lower baseline TCR diversity than healthy donors. Still unresolved is the cause of the repertoire differences, which may be disease activity or prior therapy. The authors excluded patients who started nivolumab under 1 year after ASCT.

The sample in question was peripheral blood mononuclear cells (PBMCs), obtained at baseline. The chain carries TRBV6-6 and TRBJ2-7; 13 nucleotides match TRBD2. This receptor was obtained from a human donor with classical Hodgkin lymphoma. The CDR3 sequence is CAITGLAGILYF. The CDR3 DNA is TGTGCCATCACGGGACTAGCGGGAATTTTGTACTTC.